This T cell receptor (beta chain) came from a study of blood T cells in healthy people across ages. PCR was performed a second time for about 7 to 11 cycles using a sample-barcoded 5' primer and a J-beta primer mix. Unique molecular identifiers of 12 random nucleotides labeled each cDNA. MiXCR was run by TCRdb on the 5' RACE reads, yielding one entry per CDR3 protein. The sample includes some 920,000 distinct CDR3 sequences, roughly 51% of them seen just once. The germline V gene has CDR1 SGHRS and CDR2 YFSETQ. The CDR3 runs to 14 residues. Trimming stripped 0 bases from V and 6 bases from J, with 12 bases between.

The chain combines TRBV5-1 with TRBJ1-1; D is unclear. Sequencing input: blood. This clonotype originated in a woman aged 60-70 years in good health. The CDR3, as DNA: TGCGCCAGCAGCTTGGTAACGATGGGCGCTGAAGCTTTCTTT. This sequence encodes CASSLVTMGAEAFF.